This TCR beta chain was recovered during a study of T cell changes during pregnancy in multiple sclerosis. Libraries were prepared by immunoSEQ multiplex PCR; TCRdb keeps only in-frame clonotypes and omits some of them. The sample lists about 20,000 clones; around nine tenths were seen once. The source of this sequence is a female donor in good health, enrolled as a control in a pregnancy study. Sequenced material: CD8+ T cells from peripheral blood mononuclear cells, taken in the second trimester of pregnancy.

The CDR3: CASSPYTGTSGLNEQFF. CDR3 nucleotide sequence: TGTGCCAGCAGCCCTTACACCGGGACTAGCGGTCTCAATGAGCAGTTCTTC. This chain joins TRBV11-3 and TRBJ2-1, with 11 positions matching TRBD2. The length of the CDR3 is 17 residues. The junction had 12 bases not matched to a gene; V was cut back by 5 bases and J by 6 bases. Looked up from germline, CDR1 is SGHNT and CDR2 is YENEEA.